This TCR beta chain comes out of a study of shared clonotypes between healthy human individuals (dated by TCRdb to the early 2020s). In terms of the full investigation: The cohort included three men and a couple of women between 18 and 49 years of age. Per donor, three plates each were used for CD4 naive and CD4 memory, two for CD8 naive, and one for CD8 memory. The study deeply sequenced blood TCR repertoires of about 5 healthy adults to estimate repertoire size and the extent of clonotype sharing between individuals. Different laboratories and diverse techniques were used to prepare libraries and sequence TCR repertoires, to increase sequencing depth and limit assay-specific biases. Leukapheresis yielded between about 0.8 and 9.5 billion PBMCs per donor.

The table lists this clone with a count of one. Its antigen remains unidentified. Base qualities were left out, and no much larger clone turns up one base away. Donors were healthy HIV-negative adults with no recently reported acute infections or vaccinations. All donors were Caucasian adults living in Nashville, Tennessee, USA. CD4+ T cells were enriched through magnetic negative selection, after which naive cells were positively selected on CD45RA and the remaining negative fraction served as the memory subset. Blood was collected by leukapheresis, and PBMCs were isolated by Ficoll-Histopaque density gradient centrifugation and then cryopreserved in liquid nitrogen vapor phase. Analytical flow cytometry was used to check the purity and quantity of each magnetically sorted T cell population. From each sorted fraction, genomic DNA was isolated and quantified by UV absorbance on a Nanodrop 2000c. Using the deep immunoSEQ assay, multiplex PCR amplified TCR CDR3 regions from genomic DNA. Extracted genomic DNA from each cell subset was distributed evenly across all wells of several immunoSEQ 96-well plates, and each plate was treated as a replicate. For sorted subsets, around 200 ng genomic DNA, equal to 30,000 to 35,000 T cell genomes, was loaded into each replicate PCR. The purified libraries were quantified using a Qubit 3.0 fluorometer, sized with a Bioanalyzer 2100, and then quantified again using the KAPA Library Quantification kit. A separate single-read 150-cycle Illumina NextSeq 550 flow cell was used to sequence each immunoSEQ 96-well plate. The source study handled its data this way. Because the immunoSEQ output held only junctional sequences and lacked quality scores, the filtering could not match the filtering applied to full-length reads. Sequences were annotated with PyIR, a Python wrapper for IgBLAST v1.9, and V/J genes and CDR3 were assigned using IMGT germline references. Any read was removed if the V/J assignment was weak (E-value above 1e-6), the CDR3 was missing, or the read contained stop codons, out-of-frame junctions, or ambiguous translated residues. V3J clonotypes were defined by identical inferred V gene, J gene, and CDR3 amino acid sequence. Percentage overlap between repertoires was calculated by dividing the number of shared unique clonotypes by the size of the smaller repertoire. Three approaches were used to assess repertoire richness: RTK rarefaction, the Chao1 estimator, and Recon v2.1 estimates of unobserved clonotypes. Generation probabilities were computed with OLGA for all TCRbeta clonotypes obtained by the gDNA method from several donors. This immuneACCESS table, as held by TCRdb, lists in-frame sequences with V and J called but not all clones. Of the missing ones, under half trace to an unresolved V gene in checked studies; the others have no known cause. The V and J calls and the clone size are those of that table, but D and trimming were determined from the DNA. Here the sample has over a million clones; around 97% occur a single time. The top ten clonotypes cover roughly 1.1% of the sample.

General study outcomes and caveats: Pairwise subsampling led to the expectation that sequencing depth would affect the degree of clonotype sharing among donors. The genetic and exposure-history diversity represented was limited by the small number of donors. Naive subsets generally had larger estimated clonotype richness than memory subsets did. Only blood was sampled, and tissue TCR repertoires likely differ from those in blood. When a handful of donors were compared, the shared fraction of clonotypes was about 5% for naive CD4, 3.5% for naive CD8, 2% to 2.5% for memory CD4, and less than 0.45% for memory CD8. Rarefaction of sorted-subset datasets indicated incomplete sequencing despite the large sequencing depth. Compared with non-shared clonotypes, clonotypes shared by all four sorted-subset donors had higher generation probabilities.

The source is a man aged 25-45 years in good health. Sample: naive CD4+ T cells sorted from blood. In the paper's terms, the cell subset or site label means: CD45RA+ positively selected.

In nucleotide form, the sequence is TGCGCCAGCAGCTTGGTGGTGGGAGGGCCTTTCGACGGGGAGCTGTTTTTT. It specifies CASSLVVGGPFDGELFF. The chain was built from TRBV5-1 and TRBJ2-2; 7 central nucleotides agree with TRBD2. Sequences SGHRS (CDR1) and YFSETQ (CDR2) are obtained from the germline V gene. Taken from cysteine to phenylalanine, the CDR3 has 17 residues. Here the CDR3 DNA is all that survives: 51 bases in frame from base 1. V and J are trimmed by 0 bases and 7 bases, and the gene matches miss 12 bases of the junction.